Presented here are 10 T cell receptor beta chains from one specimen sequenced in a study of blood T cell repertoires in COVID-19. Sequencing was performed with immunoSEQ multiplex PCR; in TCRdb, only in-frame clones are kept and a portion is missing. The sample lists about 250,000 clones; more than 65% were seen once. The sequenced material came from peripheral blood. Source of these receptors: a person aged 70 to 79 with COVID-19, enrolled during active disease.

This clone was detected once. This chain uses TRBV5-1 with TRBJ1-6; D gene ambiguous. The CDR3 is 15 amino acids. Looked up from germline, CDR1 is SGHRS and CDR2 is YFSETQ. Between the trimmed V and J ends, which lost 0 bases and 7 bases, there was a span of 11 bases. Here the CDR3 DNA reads TGCGCCAGCAGCTTGGACGGCGGTGAGAATTCACCCCTCCACTTT. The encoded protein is CASSLDGGENSPLHF.

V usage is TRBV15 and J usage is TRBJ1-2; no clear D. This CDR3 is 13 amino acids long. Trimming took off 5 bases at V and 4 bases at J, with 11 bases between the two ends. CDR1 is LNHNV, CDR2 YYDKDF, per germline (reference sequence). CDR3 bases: TGTGCCACCAGCCTCACAACTATCTATGGCTACACCTTC. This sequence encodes CATSLTTIYGYTF.

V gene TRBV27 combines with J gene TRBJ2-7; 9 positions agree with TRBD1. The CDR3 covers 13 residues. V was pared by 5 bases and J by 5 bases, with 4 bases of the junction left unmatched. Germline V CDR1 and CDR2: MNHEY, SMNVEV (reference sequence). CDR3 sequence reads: CASSATGGHEQYF. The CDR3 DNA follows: TGTGCCAGCAGTGCCACAGGGGGCCACGAGCAGTACTTC.

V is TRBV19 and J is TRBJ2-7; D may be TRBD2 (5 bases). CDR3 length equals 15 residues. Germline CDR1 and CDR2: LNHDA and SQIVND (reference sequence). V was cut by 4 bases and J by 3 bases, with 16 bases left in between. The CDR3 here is CASSTFLDAGYEQYF. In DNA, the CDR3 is TGTGCCAGTAGTACCTTCCTAGACGCGGGCTACGAGCAGTACTTC.

The CDR3 DNA reads TGTGCCAGCACACGCGGGGGGTCAGCTAATCAGCCCCAGCATTTT. Translated, it gives CASTRGGSANQPQHF. The rearrangement uses TRBV28 and TRBJ1-5; D is perhaps TRBD1 (5 bases). Trimming cost V 7 bases and J 4 bases, with 17 bases left between them. The CDR3 spans 15 residues. The germline CDR1 and CDR2 sequences are MDHEN and SYDVKM.

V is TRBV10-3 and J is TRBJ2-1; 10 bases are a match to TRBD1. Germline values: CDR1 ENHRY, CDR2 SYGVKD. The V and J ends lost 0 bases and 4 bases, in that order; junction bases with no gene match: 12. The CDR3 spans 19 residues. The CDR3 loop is CAISESYGTGVDGYNEQFF. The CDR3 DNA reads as TGTGCCATCAGTGAGTCGTATGGGACAGGGGTTGATGGTTACAATGAGCAGTTCTTC.

The CDR3 region has the DNA TGCGCCAGCAGTCAACGAGCCGGGACAGGGCTTACGAACACCGGGGAGCTGTTTTTT. It encodes CASSQRAGTGLTNTGELFF. This chain links TRBV23-1 with TRBJ2-2; 9 bases are a match to TRBD1. TRBV23-1 is marked as an open reading frame, function uncertain. This CDR3 contains 19 residues. After removal of 2 bases from V and 0 bases from J, the junction contained 10 bases not matched to a gene.

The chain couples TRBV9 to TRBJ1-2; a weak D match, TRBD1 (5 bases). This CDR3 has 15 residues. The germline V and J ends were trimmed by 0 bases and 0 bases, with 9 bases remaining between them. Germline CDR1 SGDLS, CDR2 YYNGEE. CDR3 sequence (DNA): TGTGCCAGCAGCGTAGGGACACAAGCTAACTATGGCTACACCTTC. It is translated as CASSVGTQANYGYTF.

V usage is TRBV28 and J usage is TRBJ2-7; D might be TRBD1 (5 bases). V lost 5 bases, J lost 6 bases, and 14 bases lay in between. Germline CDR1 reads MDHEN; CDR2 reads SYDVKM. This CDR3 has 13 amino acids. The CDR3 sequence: CASSVNVGREQYF. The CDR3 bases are TGTGCCAGCAGTGTTAATGTGGGGCGCGAGCAGTACTTC.

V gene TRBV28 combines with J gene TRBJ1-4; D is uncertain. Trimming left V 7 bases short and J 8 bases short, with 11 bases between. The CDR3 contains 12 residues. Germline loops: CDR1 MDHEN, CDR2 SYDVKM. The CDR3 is CASNGGGEKLFF. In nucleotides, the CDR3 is TGTGCCAGCAATGGCGGCGGGGAAAAACTGTTTTTT.